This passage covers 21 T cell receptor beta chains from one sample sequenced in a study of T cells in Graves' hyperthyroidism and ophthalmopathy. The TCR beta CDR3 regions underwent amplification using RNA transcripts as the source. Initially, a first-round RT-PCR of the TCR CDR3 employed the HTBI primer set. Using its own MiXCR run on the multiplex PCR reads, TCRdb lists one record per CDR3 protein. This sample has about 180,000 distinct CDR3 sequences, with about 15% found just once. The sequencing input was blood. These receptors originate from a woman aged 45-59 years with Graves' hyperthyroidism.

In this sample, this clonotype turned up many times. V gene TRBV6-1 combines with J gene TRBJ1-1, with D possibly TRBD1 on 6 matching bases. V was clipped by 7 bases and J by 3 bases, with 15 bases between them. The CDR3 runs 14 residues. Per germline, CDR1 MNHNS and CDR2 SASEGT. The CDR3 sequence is CASTPGRGYTEAFF. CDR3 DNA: TGTGCCAGCACCCCCGGGAGGGGGTACACTGAAGCTTTCTTT.

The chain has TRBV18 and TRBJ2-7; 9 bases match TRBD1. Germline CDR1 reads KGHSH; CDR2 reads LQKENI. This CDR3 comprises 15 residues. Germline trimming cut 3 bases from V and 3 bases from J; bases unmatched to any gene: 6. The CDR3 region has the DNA TGTGCCAGCTCACCCGCCGGGACAGGGTACTACGAGCAGTACTTC. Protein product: CASSPAGTGYYEQYF.

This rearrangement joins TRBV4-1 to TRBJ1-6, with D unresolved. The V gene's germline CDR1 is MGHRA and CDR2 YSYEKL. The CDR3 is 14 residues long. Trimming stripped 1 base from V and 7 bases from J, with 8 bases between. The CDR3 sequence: CASSQVGMNSPLHF. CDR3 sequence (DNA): TGCGCCAGCAGCCAAGTTGGAATGAATTCACCCCTCCACTTT.

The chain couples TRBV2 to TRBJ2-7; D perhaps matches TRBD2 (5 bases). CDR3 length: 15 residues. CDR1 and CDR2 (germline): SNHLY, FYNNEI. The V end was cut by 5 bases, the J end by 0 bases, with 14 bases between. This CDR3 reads CASSRYSGPSYEQYF. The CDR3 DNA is TGTGCCAGCAGTCGCTACAGCGGCCCCTCCTACGAGCAGTACTTC.

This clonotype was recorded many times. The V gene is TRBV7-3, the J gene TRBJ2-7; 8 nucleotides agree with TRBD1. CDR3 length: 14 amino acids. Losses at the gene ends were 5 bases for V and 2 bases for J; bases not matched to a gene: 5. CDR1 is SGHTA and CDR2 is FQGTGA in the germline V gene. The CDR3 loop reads CASSARTGPYEQYF. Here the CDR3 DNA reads TGTGCCAGCAGCGCCCGGACAGGGCCCTACGAGCAGTACTTC.

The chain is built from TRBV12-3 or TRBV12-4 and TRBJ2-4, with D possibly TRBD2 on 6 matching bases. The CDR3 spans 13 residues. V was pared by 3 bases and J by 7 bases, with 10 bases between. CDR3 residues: CASSFTSRNIQYF. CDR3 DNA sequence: TGTGCCAGCAGTTTCACTAGCCGGAACATTCAGTACTTC.

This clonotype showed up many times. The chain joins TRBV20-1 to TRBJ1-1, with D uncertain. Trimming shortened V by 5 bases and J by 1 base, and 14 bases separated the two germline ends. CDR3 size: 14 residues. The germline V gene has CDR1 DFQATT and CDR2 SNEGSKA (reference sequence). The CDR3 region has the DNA TGCAGTGCTGCCGGCGGGGTGAGGAACACTGAAGCTTTCTTT. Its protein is CSAAGGVRNTEAFF.

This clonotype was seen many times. CDR3 in amino acids: CSAPDRAGNTIYF. DNA for the CDR3: TGCAGTGCTCCCGACAGGGCTGGAAACACCATATATTTT. The chain combines TRBV20-1 with TRBJ1-3; 7 bases are a match to TRBD1. The CDR3 is 13 amino acids. The ends lost 5 bases at V and 2 bases at J; junction bases unmatched: 3. CDR1 is DFQATT, CDR2 SNEGSKA, per germline (reference sequence).

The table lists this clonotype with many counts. DNA of the CDR3: TGTGCCAGCAGAGCACCCCAGAGGTGGTCTGGAAACACCATATATTTT. Protein product: CASRAPQRWSGNTIYF. V and J are TRBV6-1 and TRBJ1-3; no definite D call. Germline CDR1 is MNHNS and CDR2 is SASEGT. This CDR3 has 16 amino acids. The ends were cut back, 6 bases at V and 1 base at J, with 16 bases in the middle.

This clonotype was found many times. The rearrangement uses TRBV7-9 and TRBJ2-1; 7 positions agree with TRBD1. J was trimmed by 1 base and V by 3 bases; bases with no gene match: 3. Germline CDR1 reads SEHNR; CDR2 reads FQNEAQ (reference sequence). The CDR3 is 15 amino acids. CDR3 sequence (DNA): TGTGCCAGCAGCTTTTCGGACAGGTCCTACAATGAGCAGTTCTTC. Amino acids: CASSFSDRSYNEQFF.

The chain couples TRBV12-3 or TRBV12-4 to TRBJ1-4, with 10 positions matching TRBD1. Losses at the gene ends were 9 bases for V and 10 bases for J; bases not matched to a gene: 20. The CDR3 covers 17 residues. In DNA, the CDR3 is TGTGCCAGAATCCTTCTTTATCCCGGGACAGGGGAAGGAAAACTGTTTTTT. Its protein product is CARILLYPGTGEGKLFF.

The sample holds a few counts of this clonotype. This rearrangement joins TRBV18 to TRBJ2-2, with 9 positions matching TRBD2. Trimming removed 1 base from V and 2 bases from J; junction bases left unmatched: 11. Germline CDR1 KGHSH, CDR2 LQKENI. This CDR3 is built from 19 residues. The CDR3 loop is CASSPLQRSGGRNTGELFF. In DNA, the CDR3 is TGTGCCAGCTCACCACTCCAGAGAAGCGGGGGGCGAAACACCGGGGAGCTGTTTTTT. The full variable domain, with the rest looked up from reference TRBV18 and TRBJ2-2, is NAGVMQNPRHLVRRRGQEARLRCSPMKGHSHVYWYRQLPEEGLKFMVYLQKENIIDESGMPKERFSAEFPKEGPSILRIQQVVRGDSAAYFCASSPLQRSGGRNTGELFFGEGSRLTVL.

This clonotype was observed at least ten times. For the CDR3, the DNA is TGTGCCAGCAGCCAAGACTCGGGGGCGGGTAACACCGGGGAGCTGTTTTTT. Translating gives CASSQDSGAGNTGELFF. The rearrangement joins TRBV3-1 to TRBJ2-2; D is possibly TRBD1 or TRBD2 (6 bases each). Trimming shortened V by 0 bases and J by 2 bases, and 13 bases separated the two germline ends. This CDR3 is built from 17 residues. Per germline, CDR1 LGHDT and CDR2 YNNKEL (reference sequence).

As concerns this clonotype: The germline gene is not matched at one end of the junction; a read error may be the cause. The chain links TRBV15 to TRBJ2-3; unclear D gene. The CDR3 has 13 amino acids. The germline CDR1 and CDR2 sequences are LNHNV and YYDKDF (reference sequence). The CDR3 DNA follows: TGTGTCACCAGCCCGGGCAGGACAGATACGCAGTATTTT. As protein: CVTSPGRTDTQYF.

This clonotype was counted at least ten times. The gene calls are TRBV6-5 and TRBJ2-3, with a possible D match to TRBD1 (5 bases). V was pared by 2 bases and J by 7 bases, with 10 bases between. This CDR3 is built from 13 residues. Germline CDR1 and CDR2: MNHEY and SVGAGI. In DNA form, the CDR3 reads TGTGCCAGCAGTTACCATTGGGGCTATACGCAGTATTTT. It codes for CASSYHWGYTQYF.

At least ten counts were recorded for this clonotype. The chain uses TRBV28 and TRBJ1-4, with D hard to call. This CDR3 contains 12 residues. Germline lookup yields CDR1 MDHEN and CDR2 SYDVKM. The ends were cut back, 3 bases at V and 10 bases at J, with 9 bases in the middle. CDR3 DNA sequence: TGTGCCAGCAGTTTGTCCGATGGAAAACTGTTTTTT. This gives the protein CASSLSDGKLFF.

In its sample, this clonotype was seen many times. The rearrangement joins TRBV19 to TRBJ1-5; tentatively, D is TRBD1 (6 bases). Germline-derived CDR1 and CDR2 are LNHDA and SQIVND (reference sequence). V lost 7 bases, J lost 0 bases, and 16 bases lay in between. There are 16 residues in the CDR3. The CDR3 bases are TGTGCCAGTACCCGAGAGGGACACCTTAGCAATCAGCCCCAGCATTTT. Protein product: CASTREGHLSNQPQHF.

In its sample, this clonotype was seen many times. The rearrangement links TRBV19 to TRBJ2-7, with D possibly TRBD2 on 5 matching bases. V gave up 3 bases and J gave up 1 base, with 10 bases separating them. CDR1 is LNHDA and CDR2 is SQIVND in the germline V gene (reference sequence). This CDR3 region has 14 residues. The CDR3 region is CASSIAGDSYEQYF. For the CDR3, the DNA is TGTGCCAGTAGTATTGCCGGGGATTCCTACGAGCAGTACTTC. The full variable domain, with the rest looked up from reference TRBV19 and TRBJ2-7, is DGGITQSPKYLFRKEGQNVTLSCEQNLNHDAMYWYRQDPGQGLRLIYYSQIVNDFQKGDIAEGYSVSREKKESFPLTVTSAQKNPTAFYLCASSIAGDSYEQYFGPGTRLTVT.

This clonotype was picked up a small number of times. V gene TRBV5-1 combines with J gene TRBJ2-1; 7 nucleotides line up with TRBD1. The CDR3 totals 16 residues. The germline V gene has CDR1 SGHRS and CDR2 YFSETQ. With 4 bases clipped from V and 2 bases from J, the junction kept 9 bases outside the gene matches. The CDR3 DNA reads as TGCGCCAGCAGCCGTTATACAGGGGTGGCCTACAATGAGCAGTTCTTC. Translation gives CASSRYTGVAYNEQFF.

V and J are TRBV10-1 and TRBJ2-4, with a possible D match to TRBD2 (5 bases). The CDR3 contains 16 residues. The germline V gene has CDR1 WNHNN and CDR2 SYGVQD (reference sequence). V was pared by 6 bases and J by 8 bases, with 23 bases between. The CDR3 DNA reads TGCGCCAGCAGACCCCCGTGGAGGCTACCGGCCCACATTCAGTACTTC. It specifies CASRPPWRLPAHIQYF.

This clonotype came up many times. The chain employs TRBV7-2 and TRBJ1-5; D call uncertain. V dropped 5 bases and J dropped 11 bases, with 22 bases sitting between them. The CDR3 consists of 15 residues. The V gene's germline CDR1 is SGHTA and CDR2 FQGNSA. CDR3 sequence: CASSAYSGPGSAQHF. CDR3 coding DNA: TGTGCCAGCAGCGCCTACAGTGGCCCTGGGTCGGCCCAGCATTTT.